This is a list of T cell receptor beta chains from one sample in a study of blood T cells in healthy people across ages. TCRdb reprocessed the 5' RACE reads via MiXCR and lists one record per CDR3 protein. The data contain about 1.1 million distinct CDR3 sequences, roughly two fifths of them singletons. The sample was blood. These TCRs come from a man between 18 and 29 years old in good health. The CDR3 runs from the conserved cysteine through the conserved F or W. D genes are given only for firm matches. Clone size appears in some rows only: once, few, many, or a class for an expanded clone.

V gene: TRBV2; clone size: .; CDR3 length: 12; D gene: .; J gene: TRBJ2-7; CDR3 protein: CARRQNSYEQYF; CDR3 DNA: TGTGCCAGAAGACAGAACTCCTACGAGCAGTACTTC
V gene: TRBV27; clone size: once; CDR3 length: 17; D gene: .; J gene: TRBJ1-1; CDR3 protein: CASSPLRTEIMNTEAFF; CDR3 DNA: TGTGCCAGCAGTCCCTTGCGGACGGAGATCATGAACACTGAAGCTTTCTTT
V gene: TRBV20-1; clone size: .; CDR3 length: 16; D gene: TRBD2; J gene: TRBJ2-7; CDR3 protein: CSARDGAGVLSYEQYF; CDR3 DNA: TGCAGTGCTAGAGATGGCGCGGGGGTCCTATCCTACGAGCAGTACTTC
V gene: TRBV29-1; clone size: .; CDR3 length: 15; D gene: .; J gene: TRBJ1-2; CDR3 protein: CSVNTPRGANYGYTF; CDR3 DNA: TGCAGCGTAAACACGCCCCGGGGGGCTAACTATGGCTACACCTTC
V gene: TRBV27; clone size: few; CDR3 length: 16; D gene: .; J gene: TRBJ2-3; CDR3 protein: CASSLLGRGGTDTQYF; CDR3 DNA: TGTGCCAGCAGTTTATTGGGCAGGGGAGGCACAGATACGCAGTATTTT
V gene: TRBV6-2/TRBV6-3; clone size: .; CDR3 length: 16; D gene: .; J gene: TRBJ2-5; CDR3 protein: CASSYILGRTQETQYF; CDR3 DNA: TGTGCCAGCAGTTATATTTTGGGACGGACACAAGAGACCCAGTACTTC
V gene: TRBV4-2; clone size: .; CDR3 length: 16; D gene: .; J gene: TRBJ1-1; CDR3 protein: CASSHGLGGFDTEAFF; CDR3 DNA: TGTGCCAGCAGCCACGGCCTCGGGGGGTTTGACACTGAAGCTTTCTTT
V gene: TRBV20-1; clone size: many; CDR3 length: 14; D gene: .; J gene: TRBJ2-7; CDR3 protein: CSARVVAGDYEQYF; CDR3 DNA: TGCAGTGCTAGAGTAGTCGCAGGCGACTACGAGCAGTACTTC
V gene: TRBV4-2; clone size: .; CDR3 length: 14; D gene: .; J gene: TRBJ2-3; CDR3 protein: CASSPPLIFDTQYF; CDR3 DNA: TGTGCCAGCAGCCCCCCTTTAATCTTCGATACGCAGTATTTT
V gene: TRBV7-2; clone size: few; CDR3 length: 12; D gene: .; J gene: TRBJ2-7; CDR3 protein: CASSLIPYEQYF; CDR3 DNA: TGTGCCAGCAGCCTGATACCTTACGAGCAGTACTTC
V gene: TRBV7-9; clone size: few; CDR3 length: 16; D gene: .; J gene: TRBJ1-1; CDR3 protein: CASSLSPGSLNTEAFF; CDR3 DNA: TGTGCCAGCAGCCTTTCCCCAGGCAGTTTGAACACTGAAGCTTTCTTT
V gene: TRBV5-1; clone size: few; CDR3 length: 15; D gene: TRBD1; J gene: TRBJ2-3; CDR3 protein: CASQTGANHGDTQYF; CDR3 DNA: TGCGCCAGCCAAACAGGGGCCAACCACGGGGATACGCAGTATTTT
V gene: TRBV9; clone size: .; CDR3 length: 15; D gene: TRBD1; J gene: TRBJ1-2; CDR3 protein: CASSASSGTVYGYTF; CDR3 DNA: TGTGCCAGCAGCGCCTCCTCCGGGACAGTCTATGGCTACACCTTC
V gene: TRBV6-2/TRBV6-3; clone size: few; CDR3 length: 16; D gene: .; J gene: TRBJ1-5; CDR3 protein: CASSPIRDTFYRPQHF; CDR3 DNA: TGTGCCAGTTCACCCATCAGGGACACCTTTTATAGGCCCCAGCATTTT
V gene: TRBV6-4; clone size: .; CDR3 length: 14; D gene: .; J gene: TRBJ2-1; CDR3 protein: CASSTEASNNEQFF; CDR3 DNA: TGTGCCAGCAGTACTGAGGCTAGCAACAATGAGCAGTTCTTC
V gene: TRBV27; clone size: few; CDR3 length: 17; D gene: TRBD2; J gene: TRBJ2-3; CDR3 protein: CASSSPQIAGFTDTQYF; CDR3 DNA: TGTGCCAGCAGTTCCCCCCAGATAGCGGGATTCACAGATACGCAGTATTTT
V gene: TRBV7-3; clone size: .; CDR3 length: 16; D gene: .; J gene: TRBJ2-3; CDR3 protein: CASSLMPGHSTDTQYF; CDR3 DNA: TGTGCCAGCAGCTTAATGCCGGGACACAGCACAGATACGCAGTATTTT
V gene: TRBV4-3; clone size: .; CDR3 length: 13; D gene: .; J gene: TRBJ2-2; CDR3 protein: CASSQALYEELFF; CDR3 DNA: TGCGCCAGCAGCCAAGCCCTTTACGAGGAGCTGTTTTTT
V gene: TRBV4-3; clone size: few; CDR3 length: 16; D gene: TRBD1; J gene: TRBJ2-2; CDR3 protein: CASSHPGTANTGELFF; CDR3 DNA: TGCGCCAGCAGCCACCCCGGGACAGCGAACACCGGGGAGCTGTTTTTT
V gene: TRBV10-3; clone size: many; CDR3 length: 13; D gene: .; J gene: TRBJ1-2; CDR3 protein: CAISEQANYGYTF; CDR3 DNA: TGTGCCATCAGTGAACAGGCGAACTATGGCTACACCTTC
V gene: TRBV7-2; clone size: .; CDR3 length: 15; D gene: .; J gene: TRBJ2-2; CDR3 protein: CASIPRPSVVSWLFF; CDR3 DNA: TGTGCCAGCATCCCGAGGCCCTCGGTCGTTTCGTGGCTGTTTTTT
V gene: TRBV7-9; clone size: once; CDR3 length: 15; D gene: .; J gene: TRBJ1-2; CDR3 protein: CASRPTIWINHGYTF; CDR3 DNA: TGTGCCAGCAGGCCCACAATATGGATTAACCATGGCTACACCTTC
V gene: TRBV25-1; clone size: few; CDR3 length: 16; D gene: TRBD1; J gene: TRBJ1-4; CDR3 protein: CASSTRTGATNEKLFF; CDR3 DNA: TGTGCCAGCAGTACCCGGACAGGGGCAACTAATGAAAAACTGTTTTTT
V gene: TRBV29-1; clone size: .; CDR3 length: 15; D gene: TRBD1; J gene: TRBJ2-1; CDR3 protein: CSADLQGSSYNEQFF; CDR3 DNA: TGCAGCGCCGACTTACAGGGGAGCTCCTACAATGAGCAGTTCTTC
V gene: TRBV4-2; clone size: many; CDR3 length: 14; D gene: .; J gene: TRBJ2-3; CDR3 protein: CASSQDRRTDTQYF; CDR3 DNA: TGTGCCAGCAGCCAAGATCGGCGCACAGATACGCAGTATTTT
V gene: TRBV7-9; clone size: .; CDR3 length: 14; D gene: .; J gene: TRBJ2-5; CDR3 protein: CASSNTEFQETQYF; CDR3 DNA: TGTGCCAGCAGCAATACGGAGTTCCAAGAGACCCAGTACTTC
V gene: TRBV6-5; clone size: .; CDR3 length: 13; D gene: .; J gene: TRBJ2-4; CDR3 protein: CASSYSGKGIQYF; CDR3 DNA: TGTGCCAGCAGTTACTCGGGAAAAGGCATTCAGTACTTC
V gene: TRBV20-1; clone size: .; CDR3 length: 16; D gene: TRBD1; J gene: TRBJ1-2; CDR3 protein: CSARDGTGVTSYGYTF; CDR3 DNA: TGCAGTGCTAGAGACGGGACAGGGGTCACGTCGTATGGCTACACCTTC
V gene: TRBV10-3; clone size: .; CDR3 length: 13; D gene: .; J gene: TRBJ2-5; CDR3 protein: CAISETYQETQYF; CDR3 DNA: TGTGCCATCAGTGAGACGTACCAAGAGACCCAGTACTTC
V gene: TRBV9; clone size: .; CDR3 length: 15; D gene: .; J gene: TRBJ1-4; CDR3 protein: CASSVAGTTNEKLFF; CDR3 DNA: TGTGCCAGCAGCGTAGCCGGGACAACTAATGAAAAACTGTTTTTT
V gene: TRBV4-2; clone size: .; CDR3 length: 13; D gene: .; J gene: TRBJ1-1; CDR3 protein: CASSHPGRNEAFF; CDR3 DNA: TGTGCCAGCAGCCACCCGGGACGGAATGAAGCTTTCTTT
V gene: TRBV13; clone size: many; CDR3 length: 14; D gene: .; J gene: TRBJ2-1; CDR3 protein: CASSLGTSYNEQFF; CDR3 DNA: TGTGCCAGCAGCTTGGGGACTTCCTACAATGAGCAGTTCTTC
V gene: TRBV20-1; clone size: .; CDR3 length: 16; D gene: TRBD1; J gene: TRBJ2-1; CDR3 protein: CSATRPGQGIYNEQFF; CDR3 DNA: TGCAGTGCTACACGCCCGGGACAGGGGATCTACAATGAGCAGTTCTTC
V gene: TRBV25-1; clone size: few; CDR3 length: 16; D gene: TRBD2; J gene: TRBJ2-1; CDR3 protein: CASSGDKRGIYNEQFF; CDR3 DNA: TGTGCCAGCAGTGGTGACAAGCGGGGGATTTACAATGAGCAGTTCTTC
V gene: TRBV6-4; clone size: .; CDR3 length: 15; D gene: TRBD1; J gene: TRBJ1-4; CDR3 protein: CASRRDGTENEKLFF; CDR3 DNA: TGTGCCAGCAGACGGGATGGGACAGAAAATGAAAAACTGTTTTTT
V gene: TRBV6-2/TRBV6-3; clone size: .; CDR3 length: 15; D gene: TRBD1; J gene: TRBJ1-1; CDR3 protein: CASSKRQGLRTEAFF; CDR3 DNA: TGTGCCAGCAGTAAAAGACAGGGGTTGCGCACTGAAGCTTTCTTT
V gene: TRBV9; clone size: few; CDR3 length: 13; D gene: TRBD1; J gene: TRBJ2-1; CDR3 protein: CASSVTGGAEQFF; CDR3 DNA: TGTGCCAGCAGCGTGACAGGGGGGGCTGAGCAGTTCTTC
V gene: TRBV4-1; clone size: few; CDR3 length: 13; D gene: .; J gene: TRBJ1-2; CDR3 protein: CASSQIGDSGYTF; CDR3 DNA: TGCGCCAGCAGCCAAATAGGCGATAGTGGCTACACCTTC
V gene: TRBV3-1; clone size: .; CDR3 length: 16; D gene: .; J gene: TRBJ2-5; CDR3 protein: CASSLRRMTEQETQYF; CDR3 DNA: TGTGCCAGCAGCCTAAGAAGGATGACAGAACAAGAGACCCAGTACTTC
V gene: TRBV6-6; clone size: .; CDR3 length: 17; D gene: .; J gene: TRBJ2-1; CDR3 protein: CASSKNPSGPLYNEQFF; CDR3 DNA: TGTGCCAGCAGTAAAAACCCATCAGGGCCCCTTTACAATGAGCAGTTCTTC
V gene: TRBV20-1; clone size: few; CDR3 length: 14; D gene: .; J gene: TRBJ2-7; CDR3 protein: CSANQDSDLYEQYF; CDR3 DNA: TGCAGTGCTAATCAGGACAGTGACCTCTACGAGCAGTACTTC
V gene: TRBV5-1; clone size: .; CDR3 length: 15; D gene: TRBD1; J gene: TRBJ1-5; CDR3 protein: CASSAGQGKGQPHHF; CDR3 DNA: TGCGCCAGCAGCGCGGGACAGGGAAAGGGTCAGCCCCACCATTTT
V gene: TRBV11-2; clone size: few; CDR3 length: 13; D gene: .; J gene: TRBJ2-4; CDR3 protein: CASSVGGVGEQYF; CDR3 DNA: TGTGCCAGCAGTGTAGGTGGGGTTGGGGAGCAGTACTTC
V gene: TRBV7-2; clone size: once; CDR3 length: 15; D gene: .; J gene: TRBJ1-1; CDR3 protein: CASSIRAWVNTEAFF; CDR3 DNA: TGTGCCAGCAGTATCAGGGCCTGGGTGAACACTGAAGCTTTCTTT
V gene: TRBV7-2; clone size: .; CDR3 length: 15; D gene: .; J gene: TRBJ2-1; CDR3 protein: CASSLRRGAYNEQFF; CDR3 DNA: TGTGCCAGCAGCTTAAGACGGGGGGCGTACAATGAGCAGTTCTTC
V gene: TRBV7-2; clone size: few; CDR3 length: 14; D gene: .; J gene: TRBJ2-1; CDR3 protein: CASSLGPPTDEQFF; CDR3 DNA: TGTGCCAGCAGCTTAGGTCCGCCCACGGATGAGCAGTTCTTC